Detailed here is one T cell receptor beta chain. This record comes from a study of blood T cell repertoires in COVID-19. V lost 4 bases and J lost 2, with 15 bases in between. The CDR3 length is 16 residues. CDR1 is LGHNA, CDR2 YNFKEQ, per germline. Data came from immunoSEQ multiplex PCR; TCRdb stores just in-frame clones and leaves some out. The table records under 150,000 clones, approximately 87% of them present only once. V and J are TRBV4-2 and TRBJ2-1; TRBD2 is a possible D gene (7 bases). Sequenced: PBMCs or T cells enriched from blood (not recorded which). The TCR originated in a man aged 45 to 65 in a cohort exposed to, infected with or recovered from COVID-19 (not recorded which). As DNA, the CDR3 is TGTGCCAGCAGCCTAGGGGGGGAGAGCACCTACAATGAGCAGTTCTTC. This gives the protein CASSLGGESTYNEQFF.